This T cell receptor beta chain was sequenced during a study of CXCR3-negative and CXCR3-positive naive CD8 T cells. Study findings and constraints: Compared with CXCR3-negative naive cells, CXCR3-positive naive cells showed more hydrophobic TRB CDR3s. Naive subsets had comparable surface CD5; TCR strength was inferred from TRB CDR3 properties.

This CDR3 has 12 amino acids. CDR1 is MNHNS and CDR2 is SASEGT in the germline V gene. Preparation of TRB cDNA libraries relied on 5' RACE carrying UMI labels. TCRdb re-called the 5' RACE reads and shows each CDR3 protein once, DNA omitted. This sample's table reports 55,000 to 70,000 distinct CDR3 sequences. The naive CD8+ gate required CD45RO-CCR7+CD27+CD95- phenotype. On this clonotype: What it binds is unknown.

This sequence joins TRBV6-1 and TRBJ2-5; TCRdb's D call of TRBD1 is untestable without DNA. The sequencing sample was made of naive CXCR3+ CD8+ T cells from blood. The subset here: CD45RO-CCR7+CD27+CD95- naive CD8+ T cells expressing CXCR3 (TNR3+). The TCR was taken from a human donor in good health. Some clones in this sample may be carry-over from other donors' samples. CDR3 in amino acids: CASSEEGETQYF.